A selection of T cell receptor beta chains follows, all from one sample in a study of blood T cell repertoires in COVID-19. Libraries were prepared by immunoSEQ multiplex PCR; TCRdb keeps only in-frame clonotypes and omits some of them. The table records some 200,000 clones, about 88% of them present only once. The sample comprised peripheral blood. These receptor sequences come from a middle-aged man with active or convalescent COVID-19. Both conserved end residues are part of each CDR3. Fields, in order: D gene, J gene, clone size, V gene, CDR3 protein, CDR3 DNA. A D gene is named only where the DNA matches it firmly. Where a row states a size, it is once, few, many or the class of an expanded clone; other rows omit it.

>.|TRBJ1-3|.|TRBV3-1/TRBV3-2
CASSFQGSSGNTIYF
TGTGCCAGCAGCTTCCAGGGTAGCTCTGGAAACACCATATATTTT
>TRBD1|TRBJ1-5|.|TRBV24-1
CATSDTRGPNNQPQHF
TGTGCCACCAGTGACACCAGGGGGCCCAATAATCAGCCCCAGCATTTT
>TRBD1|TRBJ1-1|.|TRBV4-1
CASSQDSRQGVTEAFF
TGCGCCAGCAGCCAAGATTCGCGACAGGGGGTTACTGAAGCTTTCTTT
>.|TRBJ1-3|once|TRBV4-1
CASSQVQAPAGGNTIYF
TGCGCCAGCAGCCAAGTCCAGGCCCCGGCCGGCGGAAACACCATATATTTT
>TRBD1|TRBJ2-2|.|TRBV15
CATSRDRGHGELFF
TGTGCCACCAGCAGGGACAGGGGTCACGGGGAGCTGTTTTTT
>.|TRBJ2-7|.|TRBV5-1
CASRRQETYEQYF
TGCGCCAGCAGGAGACAGGAAACCTACGAGCAGTACTTC
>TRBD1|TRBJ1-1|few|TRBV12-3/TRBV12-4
CASSLSGGEAFF
TGTGCCAGCAGTTTATCAGGGGGTGAAGCTTTCTTT
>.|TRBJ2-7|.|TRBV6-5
CAAQEGYEQYF
TGTGCCGCCCAGGAGGGGTACGAGCAGTACTTC
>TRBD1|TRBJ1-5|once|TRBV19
CASNSQGARQPQHF
TGTGCCAGTAATTCACAGGGGGCGCGTCAGCCCCAGCATTTT
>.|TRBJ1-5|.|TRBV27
CASSPRGNSNQPQHF
TGTGCCAGCAGTCCGCGGGGGAATAGCAATCAGCCCCAGCATTTT
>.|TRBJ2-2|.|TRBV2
CASSEQGSGTGELFF
TGTGCCAGCAGTGAACAGGGATCGGGCACCGGGGAGCTGTTTTTT
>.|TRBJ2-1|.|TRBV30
CALAQGVGYNEQFF
TGTGCCTTGGCACAGGGTGTGGGTTACAATGAGCAGTTCTTC
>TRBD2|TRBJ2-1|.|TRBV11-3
CASSSRLADNEQFF
TGTGCCAGCAGCAGTAGACTAGCGGACAATGAGCAGTTCTTC
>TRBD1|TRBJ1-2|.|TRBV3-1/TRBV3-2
CASSQPRDDRAYYGYTF
TGTGCCAGCAGCCAACCAAGGGATGACAGGGCCTACTATGGCTACACCTTC
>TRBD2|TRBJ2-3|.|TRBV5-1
CASTRLAGVEDTQYF
TGCGCCAGCACCCGACTAGCGGGAGTGGAAGATACGCAGTATTTT
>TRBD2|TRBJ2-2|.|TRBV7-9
CASREREANTGELFF
TGTGCCAGCCGCGAGCGGGAAGCGAACACCGGGGAGCTGTTTTTT
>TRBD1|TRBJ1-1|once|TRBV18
CASCQTGVDEAFF
TGTGCCAGCTGCCAGACAGGGGTCGATGAAGCTTTCTTT
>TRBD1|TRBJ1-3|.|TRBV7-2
CASSRTTGAHDTIYF
TGTGCCAGCAGCCGCACGACAGGGGCTCATGACACCATATATTTT
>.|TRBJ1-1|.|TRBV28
CASRATGWNTEAFF
TGTGCCAGCAGGGCAACAGGGTGGAACACTGAAGCTTTCTTT
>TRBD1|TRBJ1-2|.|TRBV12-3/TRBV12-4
CASADRGLIDYTF
TGTGCCAGCGCGGACAGGGGGCTTATCGACTACACCTTC
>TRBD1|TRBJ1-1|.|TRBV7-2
CASRATGGFGTEAFF
TGTGCCAGCAGGGCTACAGGGGGCTTTGGAACTGAAGCTTTCTTT
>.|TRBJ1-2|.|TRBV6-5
CASTLTDNYGYTF
TGTGCCAGCACTCTGACAGATAACTATGGCTACACCTTC
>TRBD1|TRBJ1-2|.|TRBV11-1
CASSLGQGAYGYTF
TGTGCCAGCAGCCTTGGACAGGGCGCCTATGGCTACACCTTC
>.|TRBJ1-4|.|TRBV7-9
CASSYYNEKLFF
TGTGCCAGCAGTTACTATAATGAAAAACTGTTTTTT
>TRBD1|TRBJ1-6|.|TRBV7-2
CASSLRTGQNSPLHF
TGTGCCAGCAGCTTACGGACGGGACAGAATTCACCCCTCCACTTT
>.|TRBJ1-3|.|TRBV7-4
CASSPRVSSGNTIYF
TGTGCCAGCAGCCCCAGGGTTAGCTCTGGAAACACCATATATTTT
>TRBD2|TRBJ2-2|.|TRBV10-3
CAIKNSGGPNTGELFF
TGTGCCATCAAGAATAGCGGGGGGCCGAACACCGGGGAGCTGTTTTTT
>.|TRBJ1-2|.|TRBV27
CASFSKVAGNYGYTF
TGTGCCAGCTTCTCCAAGGTGGCAGGGAACTATGGCTACACCTTC
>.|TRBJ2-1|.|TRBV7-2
CASSLTPGFFSYNEQFF
TGTGCCAGCAGCTTAACTCCAGGGTTCTTCTCCTACAATGAGCAGTTCTTC
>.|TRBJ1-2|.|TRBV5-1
CASSQQGSGYTF
TGCGCCAGCAGCCAACAGGGATCCGGCTACACCTTC
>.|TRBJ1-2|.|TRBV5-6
CASSPLRGYGYTF
TGTGCCAGCAGCCCCTTAAGGGGCTATGGCTACACCTTC
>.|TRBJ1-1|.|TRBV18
CASSPPAPSLNTEAFF
TGTGCCAGCTCACCACCGGCCCCTTCCTTGAACACTGAAGCTTTCTTT
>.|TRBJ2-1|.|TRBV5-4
CASSLRGISYNEQFF
TGTGCCAGCAGCTTGCGGGGGATATCCTACAATGAGCAGTTCTTC
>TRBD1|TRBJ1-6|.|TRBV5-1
CASSSGQGGSPLHF
TGCGCCAGCAGCAGCGGACAGGGTGGATCACCCCTCCACTTT
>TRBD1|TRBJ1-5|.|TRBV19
CASSQHRGLNQPQHF
TGTGCCAGTAGTCAACACAGGGGGCTCAATCAGCCCCAGCATTTT
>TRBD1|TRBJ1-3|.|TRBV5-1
CASSPGTGVANTIYF
TGCGCCAGCAGCCCCGGGACAGGGGTTGCAAACACCATATATTTT
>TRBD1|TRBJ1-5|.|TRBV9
CASSVGTGGLNQPQHF
TGTGCCAGCAGCGTGGGAACAGGGGGCCTGAATCAGCCCCAGCATTTT
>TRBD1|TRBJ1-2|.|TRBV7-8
CASSSAPLDRGSGYTF
TGTGCCAGCAGCTCGGCTCCTTTGGACAGGGGGAGTGGCTACACCTTC
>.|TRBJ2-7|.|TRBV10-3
CAISNPGSTYEQYF
TGTGCCATCAGCAACCCGGGTTCCACCTACGAGCAGTACTTC
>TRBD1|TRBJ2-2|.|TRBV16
CASSPDRAEELFF
TGTGCCAGCAGCCCGGACAGGGCGGAAGAGCTGTTTTTT
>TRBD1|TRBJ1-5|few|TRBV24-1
CATTAGDRRIRPQHF
TGTGCCACCACCGCCGGGGACAGACGTATACGGCCCCAGCATTTT